This T cell receptor (beta chain) was documented in a study of PD-L1 blockade in urothelial cancer. Study at large: Prior exposure to chemotherapy in patients amounted to 0 to 3 regimens received.

Spiking of synthetic TCR analog templates was performed in each PCR. Profiling relied on immunoSEQ multiplex PCR, and the TCRdb table lists in-frame clones only, not all of them. The table has roughly 49,000 clones, roughly nine tenths seen once. The V gene lost 7 bases and the J gene lost 1 base, with 20 bases spanning the gap. Germline V gene data show CDR1 as MNHEY and CDR2 as SMNVEV (reference sequence). This CDR3 is built from 17 residues. V gene TRBV27 combines with J gene TRBJ2-1, with a tentative D call TRBD2 (5 bases). Sequences were derived from PBMCs, sampled around atezolizumab (anti-PD-L1) treatment. This TCR came from a man aged 55 to 70 with urothelial cancer. CDR3 protein: CASTLVSGSNSYNEQFF. The CDR3 DNA sequence: TGTGCCAGCACCTTAGTTTCGGGGTCTAATTCCTACAATGAGCAGTTCTTC.